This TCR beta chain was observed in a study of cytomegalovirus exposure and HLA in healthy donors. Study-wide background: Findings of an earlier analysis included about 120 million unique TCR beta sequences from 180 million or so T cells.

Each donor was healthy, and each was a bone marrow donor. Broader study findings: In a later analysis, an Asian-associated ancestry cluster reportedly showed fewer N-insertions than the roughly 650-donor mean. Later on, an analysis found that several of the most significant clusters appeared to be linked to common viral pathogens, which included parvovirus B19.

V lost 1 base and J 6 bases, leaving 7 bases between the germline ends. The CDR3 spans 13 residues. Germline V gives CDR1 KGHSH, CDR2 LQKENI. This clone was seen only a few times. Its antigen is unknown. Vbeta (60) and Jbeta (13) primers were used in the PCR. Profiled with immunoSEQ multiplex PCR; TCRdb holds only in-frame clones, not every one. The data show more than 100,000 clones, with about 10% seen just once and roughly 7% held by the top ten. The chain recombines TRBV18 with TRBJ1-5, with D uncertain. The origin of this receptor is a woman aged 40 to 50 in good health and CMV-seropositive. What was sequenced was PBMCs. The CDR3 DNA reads TGTGCCAGCTCACCACTCGTCGGTCAGCCCCAGCATTTT. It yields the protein CASSPLVGQPQHF.